The 24 T cell receptor beta chains presented below share a single source sample, sequenced in a study of PD-L1 blockade in urothelial cancer. Time point: pretreatment peripheral blood. TCRdb's table, derived via immunoSEQ multiplex PCR, lists solely in-frame clones and lacks some. The table has 50,000 to 55,000 clones, around 80% seen once. The source material was PBMCs, sampled around atezolizumab (anti-PD-L1) treatment. The source is a man between 65 and 85 years old with urothelial cancer.

J is TRBJ1-4 and V is TRBV5-1; 10 bases fit TRBD1. Germline CDR1 and CDR2: SGHRS and YFSETQ. The CDR3 is 15 amino acids. Germline trimming cut 5 bases from V and 2 bases from J; bases unmatched to any gene: 3. DNA for the CDR3: TGCGCCAGCAGTGCGACAGGGGGCACTAATGAAAAACTGTTTTTT. Translated, it gives CASSATGGTNEKLFF.

The genes are TRBV11-1 and TRBJ2-3; maybe TRBD1 (5 bases). This CDR3 comprises 15 residues. Germline V gene data show CDR1 as SGHAT and CDR2 as FQDESV (reference sequence). V was shortened by 5 bases and J by 2 bases, with 14 bases between the two germline ends. The CDR3 is CASSGLGQATDTQYF. CDR3 coding DNA: TGTGCCAGCAGCGGCCTGGGGCAGGCCACAGATACGCAGTATTTT.

This clone was counted only a few times. J is TRBJ2-5 and V is TRBV10-1; 9 bases are shared with TRBD1. Per the germline V gene, CDR1 is WNHNN and CDR2 is SYGVQD (reference sequence). This CDR3 has 15 residues. The trim removed 2 bases at V and 4 bases at J, leaving 5 bases unmatched. The CDR3 coding sequence is TGCGCCAGCAGTGAGAACAGGGGGCCGATAGAGACCCAGTACTTC. Amino acid sequence: CASSENRGPIETQYF.

This chain links TRBV12-5 with TRBJ2-1; 13 nucleotides match TRBD2. From germline, CDR1 is LGHNT and CDR2 FRNRAP. J gave up 2 bases and V 3 bases, and 7 bases lay outside the gene matches. CDR3 length equals 18 residues. CDR3: CASGFPAGTSGAYNEQFF. As DNA, the CDR3 is TGTGCTAGTGGTTTTCCCGCCGGGACTAGCGGGGCCTACAATGAGCAGTTCTTC.

The V call is TRBV28, the J call TRBJ1-2; TRBD1 matches at 12 bases. The V gene's germline CDR1 is MDHEN and CDR2 SYDVKM. This CDR3 contains 16 residues. V was pared by 8 bases and J by 4 bases, with 11 bases of the junction left unmatched. The CDR3 coding sequence is TGTGCCAGCCAGACCCGGGACAGGGGGCGCGGCTATGGCTACACCTTC. Amino acid sequence: CASQTRDRGRGYGYTF.

The J gene is TRBJ2-1, the V gene TRBV21-1; TRBD1, the table's D call, lacks a check against the DNA. TRBV21-1 is designated a pseudogene. The CDR3 loop spans 16 amino acids. CDR3 DNA sequence: TGTGCCAGCAGCAAGGAAGGACACAAACCCTACAATGAGCAGTTCTTC. It encodes CASSKEGHKPYNEQFF.

The sample holds one count of this clone. V is TRBV28 and J is TRBJ1-5; TRBD1 agrees at 8 bases. The V gene's germline CDR1 is MDHEN and CDR2 SYDVKM. Trimming took 4 bases from V and 0 from J; bases not matched to a gene: 8. This CDR3 has 17 residues. CDR3 bases: TGTGCCAGCAGTTATGGACAGGGAACACTTAGCAATCAGCCCCAGCATTTT. Translated, it gives CASSYGQGTLSNQPQHF.

The chain has TRBV5-4 and TRBJ2-1; the D is unclear. The germline V and J ends were trimmed by 4 bases and 6 bases, with 17 bases remaining between them. Germline V gives CDR1 SGHNT, CDR2 YYREEE (reference sequence). The CDR3 consists of 15 residues. CDR3 protein: CASSPELSFLNEQFF. The CDR3 DNA follows: TGTGCCAGCAGCCCGGAGCTGTCCTTCCTCAATGAGCAGTTCTTC.

The chain has TRBV4-3 and TRBJ2-1, with a possible D match to TRBD2 (7 bases). The CDR3 spans 16 residues. V was clipped by 2 bases and J by 4 bases, with 15 bases between them. CDR1 and CDR2 from the germline V gene are LGHNA and YSLEER. For the CDR3, the DNA is TGCGCCAGCAGCCAACTAGGGGGGGGTTCTTACAATGAGCAGTTCTTC. As protein: CASSQLGGGSYNEQFF.

This clone has just one count. The chain is built from TRBV5-6 and TRBJ2-3; the D is unclear. Germline CDR1 is SGHDT and CDR2 is YYEEEE. V dropped 3 bases and J dropped 1 base, with 12 bases sitting between them. This CDR3 is built from 15 residues. The CDR3 DNA is TGTGCCAGCAGCTATACAGTTTTCGGCACAGATACGCAGTATTTT. Translating gives CASSYTVFGTDTQYF.

This clone was detected ten times or more. The rearrangement uses TRBV6-4 and TRBJ2-2; 9 bases are a match to TRBD2. This CDR3 has 15 residues. Germline V gene sequence: CDR1 MRHNA, CDR2 SNTAGT. The junction had 3 bases not matched to a gene; V was cut back by 2 bases and J by 5 bases. The CDR3 DNA is TGTGCCAGCAGTGACGGCGGGGGGGCGACCGGGGAGCTGTTTTTT. Its translation is CASSDGGGATGELFF.

The sample holds a few counts of this clone. V is TRBV30 and J is TRBJ2-5; TRBD1 matches at 12 bases. CDR1 is GTSNPN, CDR2 SVGIG, per germline (reference sequence). The CDR3 length is 18 residues. V lost 3 bases and J lost 1; bases outside the gene matches: 12. This CDR3 reads CAWRGGTGGGGIQETQYF. As DNA, the CDR3 is TGTGCCTGGAGGGGGGGGACAGGGGGCGGAGGGATCCAAGAGACCCAGTACTTC.

This clone was seen a few times. This chain connects TRBV5-1 to TRBJ2-3, with D tentatively TRBD2 (6 bases). The CDR3 runs 16 residues. V dropped 2 bases and J dropped 1 base, with 14 bases sitting between them. Germline lookup yields CDR1 SGHRS and CDR2 YFSETQ. The CDR3 DNA sequence: TGCGCCAGCAGCTTTGGGTCTAGCGTCGGCACAGATACGCAGTATTTT. Translated, it gives CASSFGSSVGTDTQYF.

This clone has just a few counts. The J gene is TRBJ2-1, the V gene TRBV7-2; D is undetermined. The germline gives CDR1 SGHTA, CDR2 FQGNSA. This CDR3 has 13 amino acids. V was pared by 3 bases and J by 4 bases, with 7 bases between. The CDR3 spells CASSFTAYNEQFF. In DNA form, the CDR3 reads TGTGCCAGCAGCTTTACAGCTTACAATGAGCAGTTCTTC.

The rearrangement uses TRBV29-1 and TRBJ2-5, with 8 bases aligning to TRBD2. Germline CDR1 is SQVTM and CDR2 is ANQGSEA. The CDR3 sequence is 14 residues long. Unmatched junction bases numbered 10, after V lost 6 bases and J lost 4 bases. The CDR3 bases are TGCAGCGTAGCGGGAGAAGCCCTGGGAGAGACCCAGTACTTC. It is translated as CSVAGEALGETQYF.

The chain uses TRBV5-6 and TRBJ2-5; no reliable D call. The V and J ends lost 2 bases and 4 bases respectively, with 9 bases between them. The CDR3 sequence is 13 residues long. Germline assignment: CDR1 SGHDT and CDR2 YYEEEE. The CDR3 region has the DNA TGTGCCAGCAGCTTAAACATTGGAGAGACCCAGTACTTC. Encoded protein: CASSLNIGETQYF.

This chain links TRBV9 with TRBJ1-4; unclear D gene. V lost 1 base and J lost 4, with 8 bases in between. This CDR3 comprises 14 residues. Germline V gene data show CDR1 as SGDLS and CDR2 as YYNGEE. CDR3 sequence: CASSVSGLNEKLFF. The CDR3 DNA reads as TGTGCCAGCAGCGTATCTGGACTTAATGAAAAACTGTTTTTT.

The chain recombines TRBV9 with TRBJ2-7; 11 positions agree with TRBD1. Germline CDR1 is SGDLS and CDR2 is YYNGEE. Trimming at V came to 0 bases and at J to 5 bases, leaving 10 bases not matched to a gene. This CDR3 has 17 amino acids. The CDR3 is CASSVGSLRDRGDEQYF. The CDR3 DNA sequence: TGTGCCAGCAGCGTAGGGAGTCTCCGGGACAGGGGGGACGAGCAGTACTTC.

As to this clone: Other DNA sequences in the sample encode the same CDR3. The V and J genes are TRBV5-6 and TRBJ1-5; TRBD1 aligns across 8 bases. Germline CDR1 reads SGHDT; CDR2 reads YYEEEE. The CDR3 is 15 residues long. J lost 4 bases, V lost 3 bases, and 6 bases had no gene match. The CDR3 nucleotides are TGTGCCAGCAGCTCGACAGGGGTTTTGAATCAGCCCCAGCATTTT. Translation gives CASSSTGVLNQPQHF.

The chain joins TRBV28 to TRBJ1-1; 7 bases are a match to TRBD1. With V trimmed by 0 bases and J by 5 bases, 0 bases remained unmatched. Germline lookup yields CDR1 MDHEN and CDR2 SYDVKM. The CDR3 contains 13 residues. CDR3 loop: CASSLWDRTEAFF. The CDR3 coding sequence is TGTGCCAGCAGTTTATGGGACAGGACTGAAGCTTTCTTT.

The rearrangement links TRBV5-4 to TRBJ2-2, with D uncertain. Germline loops: CDR1 SGHNT, CDR2 YYREEE (reference sequence). CDR3 length: 12 amino acids. Trimming cost V 0 bases and J 8 bases, with 5 bases left between them. The chain's CDR3 is CASSLVGGELFF. The CDR3 DNA sequence: TGTGCCAGCAGCTTGGTCGGGGGGGAGCTGTTTTTT.

The CDR3 sequence is CASSLTGANTGELFF. The CDR3 DNA reads as TGTGCCAGCAGCCTCACAGGGGCAAACACCGGGGAGCTGTTTTTT. V gene TRBV7-3 combines with J gene TRBJ2-2, with 7 bases aligning to TRBD1. V lost 5 bases and J lost 2; bases outside the gene matches: 5. Germline assignment: CDR1 SGHTA and CDR2 FQGTGA. The CDR3 extends over 15 amino acids.

The chain carries TRBV27 and TRBJ1-4; D is unclear. V dropped 3 bases and J dropped 8 bases, with 10 bases sitting between them. From germline, CDR1 is MNHEY and CDR2 SMNVEV (reference sequence). This CDR3 contains 13 residues. CDR3 in DNA: TGTGCCAGCAGTTTGCGGGAAGGAGAAAAACTGTTTTTT. Translated, it gives CASSLREGEKLFF.

This clone has just one count. V is TRBV29-1 and J is TRBJ1-2; 8 nucleotides match TRBD1. The CDR3 totals 16 residues. Germline CDR1 is SQVTM and CDR2 is ANQGSEA. Unmatched junction bases numbered 14, after V lost 4 bases and J lost 4 bases. CDR3 residues: CSVVERGRGPSYGYTF. The DNA for the CDR3 is TGCAGCGTTGTGGAACGCGGCAGGGGGCCTTCCTATGGCTACACCTTC.